This T cell receptor beta chain was retrieved from a study of OX40 agonist ivuxolimab in advanced cancers. The wider study: Partial responses were achieved by three patients: one hepatocellular carcinoma, two cutaneous melanoma.

Libraries were prepared by immunoSEQ multiplex PCR; TCRdb keeps only in-frame clonotypes and omits some of them. The repertoire consists of over 80,000 clones, with around 80% occurring once and the leading ten covering approximately 5%. Germline CDR1 reads SGDLS; CDR2 reads YYNGEE. The V and J ends lost 4 bases and 3 bases, in that order; junction bases with no gene match: 7. This CDR3 has 15 amino acids. On this clone: Its specificity is unknown.

Findings of the study overall: The CD4+ and CD8+ T cells in the blood had expanded clonally by week 6 at 0.1 to 3.0 mg/kg. Patients who responded partially at 0.1-3.0 mg/kg showed clonal expansion ranking among the lowest.

The material sequenced was CD4+ or CD8+ T cells sorted from blood, taken in a trial of the OX40 agonist ivuxolimab. The V gene is TRBV9, the J gene TRBJ2-5, with TRBD1 identical over 9 bases. The clonotype comes from an adult with an advanced solid tumor such as melanoma, head and neck, liver or kidney cancer. CDR3 DNA: TGTGCCAGCAGCCCTCAGACAGGGGGAGAAGAGACCCAGTACTTC. Protein product: CASSPQTGGEETQYF.